This T cell receptor beta chain came from a study of regulatory T cells in long-lasting Graves disease. The CDR3 runs 17 residues. CDR1 SGHVS and CDR2 FQNEAQ come from the germline V gene. V dropped 4 bases and J dropped 7; count of bases not matched to a gene: 15. Time point noted: newly diagnosed GD, antithyroid drugs for less than 3 months. Extracted PBMC RNA gave rise to the TCR library. Study results and caveats: Patients with persistent disease shared some 3,000 public clonotypes, outpacing the roughly 1,000 shared by new patients. Segments TRBV28, TRBJ1-2 and TRBJ2-5 showed preferential usage in persistent disease.

Building of the TCR beta libraries involved iRepertoire HTBI primers and Arm-PCR of CDR3 regions. How the authors handled the data: Identified across the samples were some 62 TRBV segments and more than twelve TRBJ segments. One entry per CDR3 protein, called by TCRdb with MiXCR from the multiplex PCR reads. The V and J calls come from TCRdb's annotation, not from the publication. Of 400,000 to 500,000 distinct CDR3 sequences listed, around 15% are singletons. For this clonotype: The antigen is unknown.

This sample also appeared in a second study, on T cells in Graves' hyperthyroidism and ophthalmopathy.

This sequence was found in a woman younger than 45 with Graves disease. J is TRBJ2-2 and V is TRBV7-8, with TRBD1 identical over 7 bases. Sequencing was performed on peripheral blood mononuclear cells (PBMCs), taken at new diagnosis, from a patient treated with antithyroid drugs. The DNA for the CDR3 is TGTGCCAGCAGCTGGGGGTCAAGGGCCCCAGGGGGCGGGGAGCTGTTTTTT. This translates into CASSWGSRAPGGGELFF.